Shown below are 15 T cell receptor beta chains from a single sample sequenced in a study of blood T cell repertoires in COVID-19. This table comes from immunoSEQ multiplex PCR, and its TCRdb copy is limited to in-frame clones, with some not included. The sample holds approximately 160,000 clones, under 85% seen once. Specimen: peripheral blood. The receptors were sampled from a man aged 55 to 69 who had recovered from COVID-19.

The chain recombines TRBV19 with TRBJ1-2; 8 nucleotides match TRBD1. CDR1 LNHDA and CDR2 SQIVND come from the germline V gene (reference sequence). The CDR3 contains 14 residues. With V trimmed by 5 bases and J by 7 bases, 9 bases remained unmatched. Here the CDR3 reads CASSSDRDMSGYTF. CDR3 nucleotides: TGTGCCAGTAGTTCGGACAGGGACATGTCTGGCTACACCTTC.

The J gene is TRBJ2-5, the V gene TRBV7-2, with a tentative D call TRBD2 (6 bases). Germline CDR1 reads SGHTA; CDR2 reads FQGNSA. The CDR3 extends over 14 amino acids. With 4 bases removed from V and 4 bases from J, the gap between germline ends came to 13 bases. For the CDR3, the DNA is TGTGCCAGCAGCTCCCCTTCAGCGGGAGAGACCCAGTACTTC. It yields the protein CASSSPSAGETQYF.

This clone was seen just once. The V and J genes are TRBV24-1 and TRBJ2-3; D unresolved. V was trimmed by 4 bases and J by 4 bases, leaving 14 bases between them. Germline assignment: CDR1 KGHDR and CDR2 SFDVKD. The CDR3 covers 15 residues. DNA of the CDR3: TGTGCCACCAGTGACCCGGCCAGGCAACCAGATACGCAGTATTTT. It specifies CATSDPARQPDTQYF.

This chain links TRBV5-1 with TRBJ2-7; TRBD1 aligns across 10 bases. The CDR3 is made up of 19 amino acids. Germline V gene data show CDR1 as SGHRS and CDR2 as YFSETQ. V was clipped by 0 bases and J by 2 bases; unmatched bases: 14. Written as DNA, the CDR3 is TGCGCCAGCAGCTTGGCCTCGGGAACCCCCGGGACAGGGGCCTACGAGCAGTACTTC. It codes for CASSLASGTPGTGAYEQYF.

This chain uses TRBV10-3 with TRBJ2-7; D is perhaps TRBD1 (5 bases). The CDR3 covers 14 residues. The V and J ends lost 0 bases and 0 bases respectively, with 6 bases between them. In germline, CDR1 is ENHRY, CDR2 SYGVKD. The CDR3 DNA reads as TGTGCCATCAGTGAGTCTCAGGGCTCCTACGAGCAGTACTTC. Its translation is CAISESQGSYEQYF.

The chain joins TRBV27 to TRBJ2-7, with a tentative D call TRBD1 (5 bases). The CDR3 length is 19 residues. V was cut by 2 bases and J by 6 bases, with 29 bases left in between. CDR1 MNHEY and CDR2 SMNVEV come from the germline V gene (reference sequence). The CDR3 sequence: CASSLRWEQAIQVLGEQYF. CDR3 coding DNA: TGTGCCAGCAGTTTACGTTGGGAACAGGCCATTCAAGTTCTAGGCGAGCAGTACTTC.

V is TRBV2 and J is TRBJ2-7; 7 bases map to TRBD1. The junction had 7 bases not matched to a gene; V was cut back by 7 bases and J by 7 bases. CDR3 size: 12 residues. Germline V gene sequence: CDR1 SNHLY, CDR2 FYNNEI. The CDR3 protein is CASTNDREEQYF. DNA for the CDR3: TGTGCCAGCACCAACGACAGGGAGGAGCAGTACTTC.

This chain joins TRBV11-1 and TRBJ2-6; perhaps TRBD2 as D (5 bases). The CDR3 sequence is 18 residues long. Germline assignment: CDR1 SGHAT and CDR2 FQDESV (reference sequence). Trimming removed 0 bases at V and 4 bases at J, with 16 bases between. This CDR3 reads CASSLASSGSGGANVLTF. The CDR3 bases are TGTGCCAGCAGCTTAGCGAGTTCGGGCTCGGGGGGGGCCAACGTCCTGACTTTC.

This clone was seen once. The V call is TRBV18, the J call TRBJ1-3, with 8 bases fitting TRBD1. This CDR3 contains 15 residues. Germline-derived CDR1 and CDR2 are KGHSH and LQKENI. The junction had 3 bases not matched to a gene; V was cut back by 1 base and J by 4 bases. The CDR3 region is CASSPRTGSGNTIYF. The CDR3 DNA is TGTGCCAGCTCACCACGGACAGGGTCCGGAAACACCATATATTTT.

Only a few counts were recorded for this clone. The chain links TRBV19 to TRBJ2-7, with 8 bases fitting TRBD1. The V and J ends lost 5 bases and 4 bases, in that order; junction bases with no gene match: 4. CDR3 size: 13 residues. Germline V gene data show CDR1 as LNHDA and CDR2 as SQIVND (reference sequence). The CDR3, as DNA: TGTGCCAGTAGTCCCCGGGACAGGTACGAGCAGTACTTC. This gives the protein CASSPRDRYEQYF.

The chain carries TRBV12-3 or TRBV12-4 and TRBJ1-1, with D maybe TRBD1 (6 bases). The V gene lost 6 bases and the J gene lost 4 bases, with 12 bases spanning the gap. CDR3 length: 13 amino acids. The CDR3 loop is CASSPGARTEAFF. Written as DNA, the CDR3 is TGTGCCAGCAGCCCAGGGGCCCGCACTGAAGCTTTCTTT.

The chain recombines TRBV19 with TRBJ1-1; 7 bases line up with TRBD1. Germline V gene data show CDR1 as LNHDA and CDR2 as SQIVND (reference sequence). This CDR3 region has 13 residues. V lost 6 bases, J lost 5 bases, and 6 bases stayed unmatched. In DNA form, the CDR3 reads TGTGCCAGTAGCGACAGGGTAGATACTGAAGCTTTCTTT. This sequence encodes CASSDRVDTEAFF. Using reference TRBV19 and TRBJ1-1 for the parts outside the CDR3, the full variable domain is DGGITQSPKYLFRKEGQNVTLSCEQNLNHDAMYWYRQDPGQGLRLIYYSQIVNDFQKGDIAEGYSVSREKKESFPLTVTSAQKNPTAFYLCASSDRVDTEAFFGQGTRLTVV.

The rearrangement links TRBV5-5 to TRBJ1-1; D is perhaps TRBD1 (5 bases). V lost 5 bases and J 7 bases, leaving 12 bases between the germline ends. Germline values: CDR1 SGHKS, CDR2 YYEKEE (reference sequence). The CDR3 sequence is 12 residues long. The CDR3 protein is CASSLTAIEAFF. DNA for the CDR3: TGTGCCAGCAGTTTGACAGCAATTGAAGCTTTCTTT.

This clone has just a few counts. The chain employs TRBV11-2 and TRBJ2-1, with 7 bases matching TRBD1. The CDR3 runs to 15 residues. Germline-derived CDR1 and CDR2 are SGHAT and FQNNGV. The junction had 6 bases not matched to a gene; V was cut back by 0 bases and J by 7 bases. The DNA for the CDR3 is TGTGCCAGCAGCTTAGATACAGGGGCATGGAATGAGCAGTTCTTC. It yields the protein CASSLDTGAWNEQFF.

The CDR3 region is CASSGYGLGTKTQYF. CDR3 nucleotide sequence: TGTGCCAGCAGCGGCTATGGACTAGGTACCAAGACCCAGTACTTC. The chain recombines TRBV6-5 with TRBJ2-5; 7 bases fit TRBD2. CDR1 and CDR2 (germline): MNHEY, SVGAGI. CDR3 length: 15 amino acids. V gave up 6 bases and J gave up 6 bases; unmatched junction bases: 13.